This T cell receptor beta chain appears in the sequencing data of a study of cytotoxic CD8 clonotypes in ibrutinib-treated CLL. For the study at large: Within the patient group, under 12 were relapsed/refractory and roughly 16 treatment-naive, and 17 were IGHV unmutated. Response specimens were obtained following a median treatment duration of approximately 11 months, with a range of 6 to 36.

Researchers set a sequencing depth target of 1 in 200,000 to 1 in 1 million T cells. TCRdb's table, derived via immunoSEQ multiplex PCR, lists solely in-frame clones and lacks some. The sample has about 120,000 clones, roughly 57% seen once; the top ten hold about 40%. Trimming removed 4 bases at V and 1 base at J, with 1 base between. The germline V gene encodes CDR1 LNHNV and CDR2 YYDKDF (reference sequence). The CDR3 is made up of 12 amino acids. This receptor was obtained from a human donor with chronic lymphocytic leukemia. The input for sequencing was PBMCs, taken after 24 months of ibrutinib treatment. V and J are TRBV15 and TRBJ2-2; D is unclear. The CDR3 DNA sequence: TGTGCCACCAGCATGAACACCGGGGAGCTGTTTTTT. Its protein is CATSMNTGELFF.